Each of the 10 T cell receptor beta chains below was sequenced from the same sample in a study of blood T cell repertoires in COVID-19. The repertoire was sequenced with immunoSEQ multiplex PCR; TCRdb's copy has only in-frame clones and lacks some. Of approximately 430,000 clones listed, 86% were seen once; the top ten hold almost 1.5%. The sequencing sample was made of peripheral blood. The source is a woman younger than 45 with active or convalescent COVID-19.

This clone was counted a few times. This rearrangement joins TRBV3-1 (or the pseudogene TRBV3-2) to TRBJ2-5; 8 nucleotides align to TRBD1. This CDR3 has 14 residues. Germline V gives CDR1 LGHDT, CDR2 YNNKEL (reference sequence). J was trimmed by 5 bases and V by 1 base; bases with no gene match: 3. The DNA of the CDR3 is TGTGCCAGCAGCCAAGGGACAGGGAGGGAGACCCAGTACTTC. Protein sequence: CASSQGTGRETQYF.

This clone was recorded only once. Other nucleotide sequences in the sample specify the same CDR3. CDR3 residues: CASRQGGTEAFF. DNA for the CDR3: TGTGCCAGCAGGCAGGGAGGCACTGAAGCTTTCTTT. V and J are TRBV6-5 and TRBJ1-1; D may be TRBD1 (5 bases). The CDR3 consists of 12 residues. V was trimmed by 6 bases and J by 4 bases, leaving 9 bases between them. The V gene's germline CDR1 is MNHEY and CDR2 SVGAGI.

This chain uses TRBV10-3 with TRBJ1-1; possible D gene TRBD1, 5 bases. Germline values: CDR1 ENHRY, CDR2 SYGVKD. V was cut by 2 bases and J by 4 bases, with 11 bases left in between. This CDR3 has 14 residues. For the CDR3, the DNA is TGTGCCATCAGTGAGAGTCGGCAGGGCACTGAAGCTTTCTTT. Translation: CAISESRQGTEAFF.

The rearrangement uses TRBV7-9 and TRBJ2-1; 7 bases match TRBD1. J gave up 4 bases and V 1 base, and 4 bases lay outside the gene matches. Germline loops: CDR1 SEHNR, CDR2 FQNEAQ (reference sequence). CDR3 length: 15 amino acids. CDR3 in amino acids: CASSLGQGRYNEQFF. CDR3 sequence (DNA): TGTGCCAGCAGCTTAGGACAGGGTCGGTACAATGAGCAGTTCTTC.

The rearrangement joins TRBV25-1 to TRBJ1-2; D perhaps matches TRBD1 (5 bases). Trimming pared 4 bases from V and 4 bases from J, leaving 10 bases between. Germline lookup yields CDR1 MGHDK and CDR2 SYGVNS. CDR3 length: 13 residues. This CDR3 reads CASSVEGPYGYTF. DNA of the CDR3: TGTGCCAGCAGTGTGGAGGGACCCTATGGCTACACCTTC.

The chain employs TRBV10-2 and TRBJ1-1, with no clear D. Trimming left V 8 bases short and J 1 base short, with 14 bases between. Germline CDR1 is WSHSY and CDR2 is SAAADI. This CDR3 has 14 amino acids. The DNA for the CDR3 is TGCGCCAGCGGGCCCGGCCTGGGGAACACTGAAGCTTTCTTT. Translated: CASGPGLGNTEAFF.

The V call is TRBV4-1, the J call TRBJ2-3, with 9 positions matching TRBD2. The CDR3 totals 14 residues. Germline V gene lookup returns CDR1 MGHRA and CDR2 YSYEKL. V gave up 0 bases and J gave up 5 bases; unmatched junction bases: 0. The CDR3 coding sequence is TGCGCCAGCAGCCAAGAGACTAGCGGAGATACGCAGTATTTT. It translates to CASSQETSGDTQYF.

The V and J genes are TRBV6-1 and TRBJ1-4; 8 bases match TRBD1. Unmatched junction bases numbered 4, after V lost 3 bases and J lost 7 bases. CDR1 and CDR2 from the germline V gene are MNHNS and SASEGT. The CDR3 runs to 14 residues. CDR3 sequence (DNA): TGTGCCAGCAGTGACCCAGGGGGCTCTGAAAAACTGTTTTTT. Translated, it gives CASSDPGGSEKLFF.

CDR3 amino acids: CAAGEPFSYRGANVLTF. In DNA, the CDR3 is TGTGCCGCCGGGGAACCTTTTTCATATAGGGGGGCCAACGTCCTGACTTTC. The chain recombines TRBV19 with TRBJ2-6, with D possibly being TRBD2 (5 bases). Looked up from germline, CDR1 is LNHDA and CDR2 is SQIVND (reference sequence). Between the trimmed V and J ends, which lost 11 bases and 4 bases, there was a span of 24 bases. The CDR3 has 17 amino acids.

V and J are TRBV6-1 and TRBJ1-1; the D is unclear. V gave up 3 bases and J gave up 7 bases, with 15 bases separating them. Looked up from germline, CDR1 is MNHNS and CDR2 is SASEGT. The CDR3 length is 14 residues. CDR3 amino acids: CASSDLTLGSEAFF. The CDR3 coding sequence is TGTGCCAGCAGTGATCTTACCTTGGGCAGTGAAGCTTTCTTT.